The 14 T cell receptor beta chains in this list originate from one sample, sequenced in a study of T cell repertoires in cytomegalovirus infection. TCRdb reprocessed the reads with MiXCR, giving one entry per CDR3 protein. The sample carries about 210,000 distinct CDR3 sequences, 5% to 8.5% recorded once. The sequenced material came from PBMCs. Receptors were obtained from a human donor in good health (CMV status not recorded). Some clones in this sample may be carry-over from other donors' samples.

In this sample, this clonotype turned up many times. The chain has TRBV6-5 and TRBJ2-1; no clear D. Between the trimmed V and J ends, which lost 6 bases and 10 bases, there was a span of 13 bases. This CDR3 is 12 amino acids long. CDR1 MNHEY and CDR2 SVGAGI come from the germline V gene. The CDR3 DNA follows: TGTGCCAGCAGCCCCACTTCGAGGGAGCAGTTCTTC. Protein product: CASSPTSREQFF.

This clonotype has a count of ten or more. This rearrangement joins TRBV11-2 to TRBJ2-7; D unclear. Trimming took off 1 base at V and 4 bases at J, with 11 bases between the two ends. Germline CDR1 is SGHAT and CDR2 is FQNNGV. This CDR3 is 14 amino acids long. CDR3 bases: TGTGCCAGCAGCTTAGTGTCTAGGTCGTACGAGCAGTACTTC. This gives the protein CASSLVSRSYEQYF.

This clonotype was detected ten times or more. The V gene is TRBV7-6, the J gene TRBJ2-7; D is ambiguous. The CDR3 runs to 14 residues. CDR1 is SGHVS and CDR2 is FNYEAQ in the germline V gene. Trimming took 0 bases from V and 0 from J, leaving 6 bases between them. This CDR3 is CASSLAPDSYEQYF. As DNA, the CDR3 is TGTGCCAGCAGCTTAGCTCCGGACTCCTACGAGCAGTACTTC.

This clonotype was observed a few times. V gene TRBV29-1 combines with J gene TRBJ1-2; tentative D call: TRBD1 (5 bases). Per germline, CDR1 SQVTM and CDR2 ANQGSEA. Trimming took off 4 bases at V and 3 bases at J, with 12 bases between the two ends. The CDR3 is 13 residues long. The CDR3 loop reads CSVGLQADYGYTF. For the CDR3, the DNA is TGCAGCGTTGGTTTACAGGCTGACTATGGCTACACCTTC.

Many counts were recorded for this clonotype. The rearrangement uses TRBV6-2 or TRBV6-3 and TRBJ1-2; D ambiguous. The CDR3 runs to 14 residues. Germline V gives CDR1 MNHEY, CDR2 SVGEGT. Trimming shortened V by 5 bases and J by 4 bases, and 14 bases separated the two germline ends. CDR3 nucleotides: TGTGCCAGCAGTCCCAGAGCGGAACCCTATGGCTACACCTTC. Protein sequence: CASSPRAEPYGYTF.

CDR3 bases: TGTGCCAGCAGCTTTTCACAGGCGCCCACTGAAGCTTTCTTT. It codes for CASSFSQAPTEAFF. The J gene is TRBJ1-1, the V gene TRBV7-2, with D perhaps TRBD1 (5 bases). This CDR3 has 14 amino acids. The V end was cut by 3 bases, the J end by 4 bases, with 12 bases between. The germline CDR1 and CDR2 sequences are SGHTA and FQGNSA.

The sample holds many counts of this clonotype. The CDR3 protein is CASSYGQGGTYNEQFF. The CDR3 DNA reads as TGTGCCAGCAGCTACGGACAGGGAGGGACCTACAATGAGCAGTTCTTC. V usage is TRBV7-9 and J usage is TRBJ2-1; D possibly corresponds to TRBD1 (8 bases). The CDR3 totals 16 residues. V dropped 4 bases and J dropped 2 bases, with 15 bases sitting between them. Germline V gives CDR1 SEHNR, CDR2 FQNEAQ (reference sequence).

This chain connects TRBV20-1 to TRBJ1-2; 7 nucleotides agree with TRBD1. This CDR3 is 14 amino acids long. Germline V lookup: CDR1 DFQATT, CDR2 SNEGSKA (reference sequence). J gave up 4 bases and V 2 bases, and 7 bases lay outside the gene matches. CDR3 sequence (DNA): TGCAGTGCTAGACCGGGGACAGCGGCCTATGGCTACACCTTC. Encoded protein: CSARPGTAAYGYTF.

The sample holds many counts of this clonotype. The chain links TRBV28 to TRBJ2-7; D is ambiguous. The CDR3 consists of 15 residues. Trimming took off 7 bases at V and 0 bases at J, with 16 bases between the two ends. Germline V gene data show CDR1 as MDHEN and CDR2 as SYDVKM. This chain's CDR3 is CASTLSTAHSYEQYF. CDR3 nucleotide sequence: TGTGCCAGCACCCTGTCCACAGCACACTCCTACGAGCAGTACTTC.

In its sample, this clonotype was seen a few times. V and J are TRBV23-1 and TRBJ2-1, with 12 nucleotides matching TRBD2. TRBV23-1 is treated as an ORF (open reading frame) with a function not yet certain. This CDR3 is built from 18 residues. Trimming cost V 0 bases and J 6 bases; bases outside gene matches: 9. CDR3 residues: CASSQSPSGGASINEQFF. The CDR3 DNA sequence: TGCGCCAGCAGTCAATCCCCTAGCGGGGGGGCTTCTATCAATGAGCAGTTCTTC.

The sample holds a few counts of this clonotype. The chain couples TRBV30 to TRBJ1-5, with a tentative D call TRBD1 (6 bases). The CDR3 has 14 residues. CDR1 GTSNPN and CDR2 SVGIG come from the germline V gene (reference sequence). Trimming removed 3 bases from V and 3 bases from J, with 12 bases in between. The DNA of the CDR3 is TGTGCCTGGAGCTCGCAGGGGATCAATCAGCCCCAGCATTTT. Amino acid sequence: CAWSSQGINQPQHF.

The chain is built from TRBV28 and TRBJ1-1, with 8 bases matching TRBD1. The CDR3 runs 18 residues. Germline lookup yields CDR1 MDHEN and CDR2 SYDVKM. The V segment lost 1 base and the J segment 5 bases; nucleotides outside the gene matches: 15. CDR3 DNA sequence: TGTGCCAGCAGTTTATCCGGGACAGGTGGGCTAGGTAGGACTGAAGCTTTCTTT. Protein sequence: CASSLSGTGGLGRTEAFF.

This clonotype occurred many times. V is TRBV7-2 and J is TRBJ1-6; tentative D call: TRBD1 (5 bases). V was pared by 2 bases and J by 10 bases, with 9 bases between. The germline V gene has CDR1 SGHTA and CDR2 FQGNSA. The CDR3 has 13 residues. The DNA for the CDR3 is TGTGCCAGCAGCTTAAGAGGGGAATCACCCCTCCACTTT. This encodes CASSLRGESPLHF.

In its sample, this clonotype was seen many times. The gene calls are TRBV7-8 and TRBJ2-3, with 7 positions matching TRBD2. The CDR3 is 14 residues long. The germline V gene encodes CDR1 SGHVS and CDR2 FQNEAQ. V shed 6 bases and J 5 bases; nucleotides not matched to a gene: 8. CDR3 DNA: TGTGCCAGCAGGCTAAGTGGGGGGGGAGATACGCAGTATTTT. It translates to CASRLSGGGDTQYF.